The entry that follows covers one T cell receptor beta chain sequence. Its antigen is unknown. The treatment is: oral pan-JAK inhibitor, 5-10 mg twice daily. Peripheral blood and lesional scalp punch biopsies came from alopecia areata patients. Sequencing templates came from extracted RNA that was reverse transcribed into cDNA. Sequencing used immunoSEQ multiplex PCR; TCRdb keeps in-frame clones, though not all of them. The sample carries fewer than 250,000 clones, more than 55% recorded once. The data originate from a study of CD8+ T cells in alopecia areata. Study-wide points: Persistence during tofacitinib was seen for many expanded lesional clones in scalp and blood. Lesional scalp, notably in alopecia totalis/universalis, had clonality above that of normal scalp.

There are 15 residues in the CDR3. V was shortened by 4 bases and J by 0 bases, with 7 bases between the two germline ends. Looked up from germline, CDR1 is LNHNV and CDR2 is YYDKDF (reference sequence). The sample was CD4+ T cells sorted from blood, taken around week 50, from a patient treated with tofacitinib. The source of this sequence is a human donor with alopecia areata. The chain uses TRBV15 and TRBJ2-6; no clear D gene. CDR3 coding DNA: TGTGCCACCAGCAAAGGGTTCTCTGGGGCCAACGTCCTGACTTTC. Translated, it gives CATSKGFSGANVLTF. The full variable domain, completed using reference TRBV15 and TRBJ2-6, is DAMVIQNPRYQVTQFGKPVTLSCSQTLNHNVMYWYQQKSSQAPKLLFHYYDKDFNNEADTPDNFQSRRPNTSFCFLDIRSPGLGDTAMYLCATSKGFSGANVLTFGAGSRLTVL.